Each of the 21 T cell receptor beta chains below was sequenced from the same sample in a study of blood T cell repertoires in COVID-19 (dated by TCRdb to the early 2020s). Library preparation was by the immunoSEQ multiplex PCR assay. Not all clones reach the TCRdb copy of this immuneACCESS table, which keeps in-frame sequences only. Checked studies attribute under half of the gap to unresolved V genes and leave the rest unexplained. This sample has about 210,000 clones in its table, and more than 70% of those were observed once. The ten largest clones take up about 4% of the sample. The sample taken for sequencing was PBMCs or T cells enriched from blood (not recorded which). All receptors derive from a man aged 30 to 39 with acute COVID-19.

In DNA, the CDR3 is TGTGCCTGGAGTTTGGACAACTCCTATAATTCACCCCTCCACTTT. It encodes CAWSLDNSYNSPLHF. This rearrangement joins TRBV30 to TRBJ1-6; D might be TRBD1 (5 bases). V was pared by 2 bases and J by 0 bases, with 8 bases between. CDR1 is GTSNPN and CDR2 is SVGIG in the germline V gene (reference sequence). The CDR3 is made up of 15 amino acids.

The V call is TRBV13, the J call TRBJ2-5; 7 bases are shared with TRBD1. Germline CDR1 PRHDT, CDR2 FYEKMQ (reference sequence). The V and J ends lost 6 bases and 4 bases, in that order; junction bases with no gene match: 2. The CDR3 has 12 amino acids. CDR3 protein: CASSHRGETQYF. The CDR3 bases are TGTGCCAGCAGTCACAGGGGAGAGACCCAGTACTTC.

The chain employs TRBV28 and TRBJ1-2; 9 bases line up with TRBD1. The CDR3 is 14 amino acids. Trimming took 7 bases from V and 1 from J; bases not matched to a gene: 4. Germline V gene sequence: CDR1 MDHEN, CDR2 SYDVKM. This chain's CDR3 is CASNSGQGNYGYTF. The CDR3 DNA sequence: TGTGCCAGCAATTCGGGACAGGGTAACTATGGCTACACCTTC.

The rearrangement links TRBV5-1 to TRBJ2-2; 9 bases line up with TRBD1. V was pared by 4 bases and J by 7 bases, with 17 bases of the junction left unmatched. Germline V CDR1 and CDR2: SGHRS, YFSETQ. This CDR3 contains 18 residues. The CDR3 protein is CASSVKPGQGTDRGELFF. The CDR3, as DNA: TGCGCCAGCAGCGTCAAACCGGGACAGGGAACCGACCGCGGGGAGCTGTTTTTT.

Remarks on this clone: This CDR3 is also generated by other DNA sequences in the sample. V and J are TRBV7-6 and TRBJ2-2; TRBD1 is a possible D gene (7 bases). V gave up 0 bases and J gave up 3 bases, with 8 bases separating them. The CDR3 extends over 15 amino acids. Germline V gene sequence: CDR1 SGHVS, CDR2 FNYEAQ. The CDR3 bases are TGTGCCAGCAGCTTAGCCAGGGGGGACACCGGGGAGCTGTTTTTT. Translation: CASSLARGDTGELFF.

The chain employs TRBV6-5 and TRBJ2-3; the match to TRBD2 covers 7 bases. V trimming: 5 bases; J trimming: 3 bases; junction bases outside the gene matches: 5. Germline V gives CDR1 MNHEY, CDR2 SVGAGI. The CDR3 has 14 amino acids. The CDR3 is CASSPGAGTDTQYF. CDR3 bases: TGTGCCAGCAGTCCAGGAGCGGGGACAGATACGCAGTATTTT.

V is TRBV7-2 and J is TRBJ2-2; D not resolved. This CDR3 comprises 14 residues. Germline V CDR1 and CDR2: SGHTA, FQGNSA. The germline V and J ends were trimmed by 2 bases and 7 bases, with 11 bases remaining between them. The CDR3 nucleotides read TGTGCCAGCAGCTTATCATCCGGGTTCGGGGAGCTGTTTTTT. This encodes CASSLSSGFGELFF.

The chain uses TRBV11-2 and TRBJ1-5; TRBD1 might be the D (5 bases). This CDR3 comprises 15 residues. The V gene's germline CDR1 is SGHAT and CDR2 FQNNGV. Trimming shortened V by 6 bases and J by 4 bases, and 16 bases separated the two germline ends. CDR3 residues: CASSQTGASNQPQHF. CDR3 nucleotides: TGTGCCAGCAGTCAAACTGGGGCAAGTAATCAGCCCCAGCATTTT.

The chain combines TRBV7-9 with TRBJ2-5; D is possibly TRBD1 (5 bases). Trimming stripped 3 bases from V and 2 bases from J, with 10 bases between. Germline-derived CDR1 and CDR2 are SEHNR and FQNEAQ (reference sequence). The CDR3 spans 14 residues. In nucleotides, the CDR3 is TGTGCCAGCAGCTTCGGACAACTTCAAGAGACCCAGTACTTC. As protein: CASSFGQLQETQYF.

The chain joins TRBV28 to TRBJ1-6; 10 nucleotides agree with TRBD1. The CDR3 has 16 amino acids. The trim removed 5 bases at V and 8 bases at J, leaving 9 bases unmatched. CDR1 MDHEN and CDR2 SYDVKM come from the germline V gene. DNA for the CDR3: TGTGCCAGCAGTCTGACAGGGGGCTTTTTGTATTCACCCCTCCACTTT. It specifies CASSLTGGFLYSPLHF.

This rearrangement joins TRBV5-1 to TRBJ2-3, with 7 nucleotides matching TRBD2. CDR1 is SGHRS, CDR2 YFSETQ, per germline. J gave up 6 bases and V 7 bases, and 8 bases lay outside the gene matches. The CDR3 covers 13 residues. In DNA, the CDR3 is TGCGCCAGCCGGGGGAGGGGTGGGGATACGCAGTATTTT. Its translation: CASRGRGGDTQYF. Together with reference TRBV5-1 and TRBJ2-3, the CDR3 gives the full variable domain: KAGVTQTPRYLIKTRGQQVTLSCSPISGHRSVSWYQQTPGQGLQFLFEYFSETQRNKGNFPGRFSGRQFSNSRSEMNVSTLELGDSALYLCASRGRGGDTQYFGPGTRLTVL.

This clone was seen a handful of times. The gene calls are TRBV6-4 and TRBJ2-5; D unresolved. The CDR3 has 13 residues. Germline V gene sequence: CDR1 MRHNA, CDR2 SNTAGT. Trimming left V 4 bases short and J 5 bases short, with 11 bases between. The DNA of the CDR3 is TGTGCCAGCAGTGCACGCCCTATGGAGACCCAGTACTTC. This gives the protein CASSARPMETQYF.

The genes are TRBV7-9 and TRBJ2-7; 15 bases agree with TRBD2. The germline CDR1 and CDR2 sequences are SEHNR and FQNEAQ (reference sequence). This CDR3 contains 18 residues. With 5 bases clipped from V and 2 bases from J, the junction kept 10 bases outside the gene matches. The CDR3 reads CASSRGGTSGGRTYEQYF. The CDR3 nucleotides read TGTGCCAGCAGCCGGGGTGGGACTAGCGGGGGGCGTACCTACGAGCAGTACTTC. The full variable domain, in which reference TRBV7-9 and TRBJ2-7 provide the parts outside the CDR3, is DTGVSQNPRHKITKRGQNVTFRCDPISEHNRLYWYRQTLGQGPEFLTYFQNEAQLEKSRLLSDRFSAERPKGSFSTLEIQRTEQGDSAMYLCASSRGGTSGGRTYEQYFGPGTRLTVT.

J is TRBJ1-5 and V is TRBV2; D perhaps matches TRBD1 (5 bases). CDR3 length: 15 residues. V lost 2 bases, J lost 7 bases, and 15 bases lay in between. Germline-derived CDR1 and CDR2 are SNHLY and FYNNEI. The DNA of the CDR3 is TGTGCCAGCAGTGAACCCTGGACGAAGGGGCAGCCCCAGCATTTT. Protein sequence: CASSEPWTKGQPQHF.

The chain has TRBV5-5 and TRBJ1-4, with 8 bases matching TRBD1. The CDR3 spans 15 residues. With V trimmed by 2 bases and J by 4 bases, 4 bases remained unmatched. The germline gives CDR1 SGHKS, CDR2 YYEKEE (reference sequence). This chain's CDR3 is CASSFTGGVNEKLFF. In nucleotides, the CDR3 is TGTGCCAGCAGCTTTACAGGGGGAGTTAATGAAAAACTGTTTTTT.

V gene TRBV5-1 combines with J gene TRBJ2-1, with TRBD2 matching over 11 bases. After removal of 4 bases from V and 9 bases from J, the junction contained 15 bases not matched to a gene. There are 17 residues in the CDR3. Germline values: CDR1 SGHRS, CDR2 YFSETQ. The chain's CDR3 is CASSTTSGGIWSGEQFF. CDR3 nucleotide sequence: TGCGCCAGCAGCACAACTAGCGGGGGTATTTGGTCGGGTGAGCAGTTCTTC.

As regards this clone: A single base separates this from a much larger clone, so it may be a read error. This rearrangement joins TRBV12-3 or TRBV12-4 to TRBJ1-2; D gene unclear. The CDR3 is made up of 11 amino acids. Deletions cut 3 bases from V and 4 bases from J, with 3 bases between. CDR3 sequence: CASSLSYGYTF. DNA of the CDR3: TGTGCCAGCAGTTTGAGCTATGGCTACACCTTC.

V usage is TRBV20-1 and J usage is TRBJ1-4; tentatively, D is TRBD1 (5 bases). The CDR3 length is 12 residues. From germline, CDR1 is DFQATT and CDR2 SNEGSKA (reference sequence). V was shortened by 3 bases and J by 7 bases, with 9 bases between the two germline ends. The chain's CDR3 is CSASGQGEKLFF. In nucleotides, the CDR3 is TGCAGTGCTAGTGGCCAGGGTGAAAAACTGTTTTTT.

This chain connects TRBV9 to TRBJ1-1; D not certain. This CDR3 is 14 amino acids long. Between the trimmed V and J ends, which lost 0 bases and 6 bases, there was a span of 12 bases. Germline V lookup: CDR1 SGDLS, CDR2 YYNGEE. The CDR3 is CASSVDLGVSEAFF. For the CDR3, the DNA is TGTGCCAGCAGCGTAGATTTGGGAGTCTCTGAAGCTTTCTTT.

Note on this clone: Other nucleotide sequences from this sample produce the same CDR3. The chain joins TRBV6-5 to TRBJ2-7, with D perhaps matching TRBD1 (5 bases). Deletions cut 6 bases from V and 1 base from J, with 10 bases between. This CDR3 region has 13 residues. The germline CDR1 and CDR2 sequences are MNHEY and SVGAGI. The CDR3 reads CASSRQGSYEQYF. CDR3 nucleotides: TGTGCCAGCAGCCGGCAGGGATCCTACGAGCAGTACTTC.

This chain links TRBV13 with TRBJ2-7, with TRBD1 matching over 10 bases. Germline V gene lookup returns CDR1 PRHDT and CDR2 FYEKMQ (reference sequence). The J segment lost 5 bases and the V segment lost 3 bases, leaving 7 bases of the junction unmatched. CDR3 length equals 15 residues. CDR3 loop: CASSLPGTGDHEQYF. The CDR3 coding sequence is TGTGCCAGCAGCTTGCCCGGGACAGGGGACCACGAGCAGTACTTC.